These T cell receptor beta chains were read from a single sample in a study of human T cells and chemical hapten exposure. TCRdb redid the calling of the RACE reads with MiXCR, one entry per CDR3 protein. The top ten hold around 3% of the sample, which has around 120,000 distinct CDR3 sequences, 13% seen once. This specimen consisted of whole blood, obtained in connection with sensitization to the hapten diphenylcyclopropenone (DPC). These receptors were taken from a woman aged 18 to 35 with alopecia areata. Some clones in this sample may be carry-over from other donors' samples. Each CDR3 is given with its conserved first and last residue. D genes are given only for firm matches. The listing skips clone size in some rows; elsewhere it reads once, few, many or a size class.

j_call	clone_size	cdr3_length	v_call	d_call	cdr3_aa	cdr3_nt
TRBJ2-4	many	13	TRBV6-6	.	CAAQTEAKNIQYF	TGTGCCGCCCAAACAGAAGCCAAAAACATTCAGTACTTC
TRBJ2-2	many	15	TRBV7-2	TRBD1	CASSPVEGAAGELFF	TGTGCCAGCAGCCCTGTTGAGGGGGCGGCCGGGGAGCTGTTTTTT
TRBJ1-1	many	10	TRBV29-1	.	CSGEHTEAFF	TGCAGCGGGGAACACACTGAAGCTTTCTTT
TRBJ1-6	many	14	TRBV9	TRBD1	CASSVGQGNSPLHF	TGTGCCAGCAGCGTAGGACAGGGGAATTCACCCCTCCACTTT
TRBJ1-5	few	15	TRBV20-1	.	CSARDRGGLSQPQHF	TGCAGTGCTAGAGATCGCGGGGGGCTTAGTCAGCCCCAGCATTTT
TRBJ1-6	many	15	TRBV2	.	CASSETDSRNSPLHF	TGTGCCAGCAGTGAGACGGACAGCCGAAATTCACCCCTCCACTTT
TRBJ2-1	.	15	TRBV25-1	TRBD1	CASYPGGAAYNEQFF	TGTGCCAGCTACCCAGGGGGCGCGGCCTACAATGAGCAGTTCTTC
TRBJ1-5	many	14	TRBV18	.	CASTPGGGNQPQHF	TGTGCCAGCACACCTGGGGGGGGCAATCAGCCCCAGCATTTT
TRBJ1-1	few	13	TRBV29-1	.	CSVVLGMNTEAFF	TGCAGCGTTGTTCTGGGCATGAACACTGAAGCTTTCTTT
TRBJ2-5	few	16	TRBV7-6	TRBD1	CASSYAGGVGQETQYF	TGTGCCAGCAGCTACGCAGGGGGTGTGGGACAAGAGACCCAGTACTTC
TRBJ2-3	few	14	TRBV30	.	CAWRGRGRTDTQYF	TGTGCCTGGAGGGGTCGGGGGCGCACAGATACGCAGTATTTT
TRBJ1-1	.	12	TRBV12-3/TRBV12-4	.	CASSSSGGEAFF	TGTGCCAGCAGTTCATCCGGGGGTGAAGCTTTCTTT
TRBJ2-2	few	13	TRBV12-3/TRBV12-4	.	CASSPVYTGELFF	TGTGCCAGCAGCCCCGTCTACACCGGGGAGCTGTTTTTT
TRBJ2-7	few	13	TRBV7-9	.	CASSSKGGTEQYF	TGTGCCAGCAGCTCCAAAGGGGGGACCGAGCAGTACTTC
TRBJ1-6	.	13	TRBV5-5	.	CASSLEWNSPLHF	TGTGCCAGCAGCTTGGAGTGGAATTCACCCCTCCACTTT
TRBJ2-5	many	18	TRBV7-2	TRBD2	CASSPLYGAGGARETQYF	TGTGCCAGCAGCCCCCTCTACGGAGCGGGGGGGGCTCGAGAGACCCAGTACTTC
TRBJ2-1	.	14	TRBV30	TRBD1	CACHPRDSYNEQFF	TGTGCCTGCCACCCGAGGGACAGCTACAATGAGCAGTTCTTC
TRBJ2-5	.	12	TRBV30	.	CAWSPRGETQYF	TGTGCCTGGAGCCCCAGAGGGGAGACCCAGTACTTC
TRBJ1-4	few	13	TRBV7-9	.	CASSLSSREKLFF	TGTGCCAGCAGCCTCTCTTCTCGGGAAAAACTGTTTTTT
TRBJ1-2	few	14	TRBV20-1	.	CSARDHRVGYGYTF	TGCAGTGCTAGAGACCACAGGGTCGGCTATGGCTACACCTTC
TRBJ2-7	.	14	TRBV5-5	.	CASSQDRLNYEQYF	TGTGCCAGCAGCCAGGACCGGCTAAACTACGAGCAGTACTTC
TRBJ2-5	many	12	TRBV6-9	.	CASSGEEETQYF	TGTGCCAGCAGCGGAGAGGAAGAGACCCAGTACTTC
TRBJ2-5	.	16	TRBV7-2	TRBD2	CASSRAAGGPEETQYF	TGTGCCAGCAGCCGCGCGGCGGGGGGGCCGGAGGAGACCCAGTACTTC
TRBJ1-5	many	15	TRBV18	.	CASSPPGPENQPQHF	TGTGCCAGCTCACCACCAGGTCCCGAGAATCAGCCCCAGCATTTT
TRBJ2-7	.	13	TRBV18	.	CASSPSGVYEQYF	TGTGCCAGCTCACCCTCAGGGGTTTACGAGCAGTACTTC
TRBJ2-1	.	12	TRBV5-1	.	CASSQQGTGQFF	TGCGCCAGCAGCCAACAAGGGACCGGGCAGTTCTTC
TRBJ2-2	many	13	TRBV7-2	.	CASSYDWTGELFF	TGTGCCAGCAGCTACGATTGGACCGGGGAGCTGTTTTTT
TRBJ1-6	.	14	TRBV18	.	CASSPGVSDSPLHF	TGTGCCAGCTCACCCGGGGTGTCAGATTCACCCCTCCACTTT